These 32 T cell receptor beta chains were sequenced from one sample in a study of regulatory T cells in long-lasting Graves disease. The authors built TCR beta libraries using iRepertoire HTBI primers and Arm-PCR of CDR3 regions. MiXCR, applied by TCRdb to the multiplex PCR reads, yields one record per CDR3 protein. The sample yields approximately 350,000 distinct CDR3 sequences, roughly 12% seen once. Time point noted: newly diagnosed GD, antithyroid drugs for less than 3 months. PBMC RNA was the source of the TCR library. These same records also appear under a second study, on T cells in Graves' hyperthyroidism and ophthalmopathy.

Sequenced material: peripheral blood mononuclear cells (PBMCs), taken at new diagnosis, from a patient treated with antithyroid drugs. These receptors all stem from a woman between 18 and 29 years old with Graves disease.

This clonotype was observed many times. The chain uses TRBV7-2 and TRBJ2-3, with D possibly matching TRBD2 (7 bases). The CDR3 has 16 residues. V lost 4 bases to trimming and J lost 5 bases, with 19 bases between them. Germline V gene lookup returns CDR1 SGHTA and CDR2 FQGNSA. CDR3 in amino acids: CASSSYWGGGGDTQYF. The CDR3 DNA reads TGTGCCAGCAGCTCATACTGGGGGGGAGGGGGAGATACGCAGTATTTT.

This clonotype was seen repeatedly, ten times or more. The J gene is TRBJ1-6, the V gene TRBV7-2; no clear D gene. This CDR3 has 14 residues. The V gene's germline CDR1 is SGHTA and CDR2 FQGNSA. The V gene lost 5 bases and the J gene lost 6 bases, with 11 bases spanning the gap. CDR3 bases: TGTGCCAGCAGCGCCGGGTATACTAATTCACCCCTCCACTTT. It encodes CASSAGYTNSPLHF.

To note about this clonotype: This likely reflects a read error, since a far larger clone is one base away. The rearrangement links TRBV6-2 or TRBV6-3 to TRBJ2-1; a possible D gene is TRBD2 (6 bases). The end of the DNA fits TRBJ2-5 better, so the J call may be wrong. The germline CDR1 and CDR2 sequences are MNHEY and SVGEGT. This CDR3 is 14 amino acids long. In DNA form, the CDR3 reads TGTGCCAGCAGTCCTTGGAGGGGTGAAGAGGCCCAGTACTTC. This encodes CASSPWRGEEAQYF.

This clonotype was seen at least ten times. The chain links TRBV7-2 to TRBJ2-6; D gene uncertain. CDR1 is SGHTA and CDR2 is FQGNSA in the germline V gene. Trimming shortened V by 1 base and J by 4 bases, and 5 bases separated the two germline ends. The CDR3 has 14 amino acids. The CDR3 sequence is CASSLVSGANVLTF. CDR3 sequence (DNA): TGTGCCAGCAGCTTAGTGTCGGGGGCCAACGTCCTGACTTTC.

The chain employs TRBV20-1 and TRBJ1-5; no reliable D call. Germline CDR1 and CDR2: DFQATT and SNEGSKA (reference sequence). This CDR3 spans 17 amino acids. V was clipped by 7 bases and J by 0 bases, with 22 bases between them. CDR3: CSVPDLSPLYSNQPQHF. The CDR3, as DNA: TGCAGTGTCCCGGACCTGAGTCCCCTATATAGCAATCAGCCCCAGCATTTT.

J is TRBJ2-1 and V is TRBV18; D not certain. The CDR3 sequence is 13 residues long. Between the trimmed V and J ends, which lost 1 base and 7 bases, there was a span of 8 bases. Germline assignment: CDR1 KGHSH and CDR2 LQKENI. The DNA of the CDR3 is TGTGCCAGCTCACCACTTCAAAGTAATGAGCAGTTCTTC. This sequence encodes CASSPLQSNEQFF.

V and J are TRBV19 and TRBJ2-1; no clear D gene. This CDR3 spans 16 amino acids. From germline, CDR1 is LNHDA and CDR2 SQIVND (reference sequence). The ends were cut back, 0 bases at V and 0 bases at J, with 9 bases in the middle. In nucleotides, the CDR3 is TGTGCCAGTAGTATAGAAGGAGCTAGCTCCTACAATGAGCAGTTCTTC. Protein: CASSIEGASSYNEQFF.

This clonotype was counted ten times or more. The chain has TRBV6-2 or TRBV6-3 and TRBJ2-7; 7 bases fit TRBD2. CDR1 MNHEY and CDR2 SVGEGT come from the germline V gene. V lost 6 bases and J lost 3; bases outside the gene matches: 8. The CDR3 extends over 14 amino acids. CDR3 in amino acids: CASSPPGGLYEQYF. CDR3 DNA sequence: TGTGCCAGCAGCCCCCCGGGAGGTCTCTACGAGCAGTACTTC.

This clonotype was detected many times. The CDR3 bases are TGTGCCATCAGCAAAGACAGGGCCCCTAACTATGGCTACACCTTC. Protein: CAISKDRAPNYGYTF. The rearrangement links TRBV10-3 to TRBJ1-2; 7 bases match TRBD1. Germline values: CDR1 ENHRY, CDR2 SYGVKD. The length of the CDR3 is 15 residues. The ends lost 6 bases at V and 0 bases at J; junction bases unmatched: 7.

This clonotype was seen ten or more times. The gene calls are TRBV20-1 and TRBJ1-4, with D perhaps TRBD1 (5 bases). V was pared by 3 bases and J by 10 bases, with 15 bases between. The CDR3 totals 13 residues. The germline V gene has CDR1 DFQATT and CDR2 SNEGSKA (reference sequence). CDR3 protein: CSARGGDQGKLFF. The CDR3 nucleotides are TGCAGTGCTAGGGGCGGGGACCAAGGAAAACTGTTTTTT.

This clonotype was found many times. The chain combines TRBV10-3 with TRBJ2-5; D remains unclear. V lost 0 bases and J 5 bases, leaving 13 bases between the germline ends. The CDR3 has 15 amino acids. CDR1 is ENHRY and CDR2 is SYGVKD in the germline V gene. The CDR3: CAISESMGIRETQYF. DNA of the CDR3: TGTGCCATCAGTGAGTCAATGGGGATTCGCGAGACCCAGTACTTC.

Ten or more counts support this clonotype. The V gene is TRBV12-3 or TRBV12-4, the J gene TRBJ1-5; D gene ambiguous. The CDR3 length is 14 residues. V lost 7 bases, J lost 2 bases, and 12 bases lay in between. DNA for the CDR3: TGTGCCAGCACCCAAATCTTGGGCAATCAGCCCCAGCATTTT. It specifies CASTQILGNQPQHF.

In this sample, this clonotype turned up a few times. This chain joins TRBV12-3 or TRBV12-4 and TRBJ2-1; TRBD2 might be the D (5 bases). The CDR3 runs 17 residues. V was cut by 3 bases and J by 3 bases, with 18 bases left in between. The CDR3 region is CASSFSLRAFHYNEQFF. In nucleotides, the CDR3 is TGTGCCAGCAGTTTTAGCCTGAGGGCCTTCCACTACAATGAGCAGTTCTTC.

This clonotype was observed a few times. Just one base apart from a much larger clone, this may be a read error. This chain links TRBV20-1 with TRBJ2-1; D perhaps matches TRBD2 (6 bases). Germline CDR1 is DFQATT and CDR2 is SNEGSKA (reference sequence). The CDR3 consists of 15 residues. CDR3 nucleotide sequence: TGCGGTGCTAGAAGACTAGTCGGGTCCTACAATGAGCAGTTCTTC. This encodes CGARRLVGSYNEQFF.

In this sample, this clonotype turned up many times. This chain joins TRBV27 and TRBJ2-1; tentatively, D is TRBD1 (5 bases). The germline V and J ends were trimmed by 3 bases and 0 bases, with 9 bases remaining between them. This CDR3 is 15 amino acids long. Looked up from germline, CDR1 is MNHEY and CDR2 is SMNVEV (reference sequence). The CDR3 bases are TGTGCCAGCAGTTTCGACAGACTCTCCTACAATGAGCAGTTCTTC. It yields the protein CASSFDRLSYNEQFF.

Ten or more counts support this clonotype. The rearrangement uses TRBV20-1 and TRBJ2-7; perhaps D is TRBD1 or TRBD2 (6 bases each). Germline V CDR1 and CDR2: DFQATT, SNEGSKA (reference sequence). Between the trimmed V and J ends, which lost 3 bases and 4 bases, there was a span of 19 bases. There are 15 residues in the CDR3. CDR3 nucleotides: TGCAGTGCTAGGTCCCCCGGGGGCGCGGGGTACGAGCAGTACTTC. As protein: CSARSPGGAGYEQYF.

In DNA, the CDR3 is TGTGCCAGCAGCCCAATGGACGGGAGGCTCGCAACTAATGAAAAACTGTTTTTT. Translating it yields CASSPMDGRLATNEKLFF. The chain has TRBV9 and TRBJ1-4; D is ambiguous. V was cut by 4 bases and J by 0 bases, with 19 bases left in between. CDR1 SGDLS and CDR2 YYNGEE come from the germline V gene. This CDR3 is 18 amino acids long.

The chain joins TRBV20-1 to TRBJ1-4, with TRBD1 matching over 9 bases. The CDR3 runs to 14 residues. Per the germline V gene, CDR1 is DFQATT and CDR2 is SNEGSKA (reference sequence). V trimming: 3 bases; J trimming: 7 bases; junction bases outside the gene matches: 6. DNA of the CDR3: TGCAGTGCTAGGGAGGGGACAGGGAGTGAAAAACTGTTTTTT. This encodes CSAREGTGSEKLFF.

This clonotype has ten or more counts. This chain joins TRBV3-1 and TRBJ2-5, with TRBD1 identical over 9 bases. CDR1 is LGHDT, CDR2 YNNKEL, per germline (reference sequence). This CDR3 has 19 amino acids. The ends lost 4 bases at V and 2 bases at J; junction bases unmatched: 17. CDR3 DNA: TGTGCCAGCAGCCGGATCCCGGGACAGGGATATCCCGGGCAAGAGACCCAGTACTTC. The encoded protein is CASSRIPGQGYPGQETQYF.

A word on this clonotype: A read error may explain this, as a much larger clone is one base away. The rearrangement joins TRBV12-3 or TRBV12-4 to TRBJ2-1; the D is unclear. Trimming cost V 7 bases and J 5 bases, with 12 bases left between them. The CDR3 has 13 residues. The CDR3 protein is CASNFSGHNEQFF. The CDR3 coding sequence is TGTGCCAGCAATTTCAGTGGTCACAATGAGCAGTTCTTC.

In its sample, this clonotype was seen many times. V gene TRBV5-4 combines with J gene TRBJ1-1, with 10 nucleotides matching TRBD1. CDR3 length: 15 amino acids. Trimming at V came to 4 bases and at J to 4 bases, leaving 7 bases not matched to a gene. The germline V gene encodes CDR1 SGHNT and CDR2 YYREEE (reference sequence). The CDR3, as DNA: TGTGCCAGCAGCCCGTGGACAGGGGGAATCACTGAAGCTTTCTTT. This encodes CASSPWTGGITEAFF.

This clonotype was counted ten times or more. The J gene is TRBJ1-2, the V gene TRBV20-1; D gene ambiguous. With 3 bases removed from V and 7 bases from J, the gap between germline ends came to 9 bases. The CDR3 runs to 11 residues. The germline V gene has CDR1 DFQATT and CDR2 SNEGSKA (reference sequence). The CDR3 DNA reads as TGCAGTGCTAGGTCTGGAGGTGGCTACACCTTC. This sequence encodes CSARSGGGYTF.

This clonotype was recorded many times. The chain couples TRBV27 to TRBJ1-1, with D perhaps TRBD1 (6 bases). V lost 3 bases, J lost 1 base, and 12 bases lay in between. This CDR3 is built from 15 residues. Germline V gene sequence: CDR1 MNHEY, CDR2 SMNVEV (reference sequence). CDR3 DNA sequence: TGTGCCAGCAGTTTGGGGGGGGGCGCGAACACTGAAGCTTTCTTT. As protein: CASSLGGGANTEAFF.

The sample holds a few counts of this clonotype. The V gene is TRBV11-2, the J gene TRBJ1-2; no firm D call. The CDR3 loop spans 14 amino acids. V was clipped by 1 base and J by 6 bases, with 12 bases between them. Germline V lookup: CDR1 SGHAT, CDR2 FQNNGV. CDR3 protein: CASSLGGYQHGYTF. The CDR3 region has the DNA TGTGCCAGCAGCTTAGGCGGGTACCAGCATGGCTACACCTTC.

This clonotype was seen a handful of times. The chain employs TRBV29-1 and TRBJ1-2; D gene unclear. Germline V gives CDR1 SQVTM, CDR2 ANQGSEA. This CDR3 contains 14 residues. V gave up 4 bases and J gave up 3 bases, with 15 bases separating them. This chain's CDR3 is CSVGTASIYYGYTF. The DNA of the CDR3 is TGCAGCGTTGGGACCGCGTCAATTTACTATGGCTACACCTTC.

This clonotype has more than one count but fewer than ten. The chain carries TRBV20-1 and TRBJ2-1; the D is unclear. V shed 3 bases and J shed 8 bases, with 11 bases lying between them. Germline lookup yields CDR1 DFQATT and CDR2 SNEGSKA (reference sequence). The CDR3 covers 12 residues. This CDR3 reads CSASTSVDEQFF. CDR3 DNA: TGCAGTGCTAGTACGTCGGTCGATGAGCAGTTCTTC.

The J gene is TRBJ1-1, the V gene TRBV6-1; D ambiguous. V gave up 9 bases and J gave up 13 bases, with 18 bases separating them. The CDR3 is 11 residues long. Per the germline V gene, CDR1 is MNHNS and CDR2 is SASEGT. The DNA for the CDR3 is TGTGCCAGTTTTCGACAAGGGAAAGTTTTCTTT. This encodes CASFRQGKVFF.

The table lists this clonotype with many counts. The rearrangement uses TRBV2 and TRBJ1-3; tentative D call: TRBD1 (6 bases). The CDR3 spans 15 residues. From germline, CDR1 is SNHLY and CDR2 FYNNEI. Trimming shortened V by 5 bases and J by 0 bases, and 11 bases separated the two germline ends. The CDR3 region is CASSPGTYSGNTIYF. The CDR3 DNA sequence: TGTGCCAGCAGTCCCGGGACATACTCTGGAAACACCATATATTTT.

The rearrangement uses TRBV2 and TRBJ2-7; D assignment may be TRBD1 or TRBD2 (5 bases each). Per germline, CDR1 SNHLY and CDR2 FYNNEI. V was pared by 11 bases and J by 7 bases, with 24 bases between. This CDR3 is built from 14 residues. The CDR3 reads CAGTRDSGLGEQYF. The CDR3 DNA follows: TGTGCCGGCACCCGGGATTCGGGGCTCGGGGAGCAGTACTTC.

This clonotype was seen at least ten times. The V gene is TRBV12-3 or TRBV12-4, the J gene TRBJ2-3; TRBD2 matches 7 bases. Trimming cost V 8 bases and J 4 bases; bases outside gene matches: 12. The CDR3 has 15 amino acids. The chain's CDR3 is CASATRTSGADTQYF. The CDR3 DNA is TGTGCCAGCGCTACCCGGACTAGTGGCGCAGATACGCAGTATTTT.

In its sample, this clonotype was seen many times. The chain is built from TRBV3-1 and TRBJ2-7; perhaps TRBD2 as D (6 bases). Germline V gene data show CDR1 as LGHDT and CDR2 as YNNKEL (reference sequence). Trimming cost V 0 bases and J 3 bases, with 18 bases left between them. The CDR3 spans 17 residues. The CDR3 sequence is CASSQDSRRDFDYEQYF. CDR3 nucleotide sequence: TGTGCCAGCAGCCAAGATAGCAGGAGGGATTTCGACTACGAGCAGTACTTC.

This clonotype came up many times. The rearrangement links TRBV12-3 or TRBV12-4 to TRBJ2-1; D is unresolved. Trimming pared 3 bases from V and 0 bases from J, leaving 9 bases between. This CDR3 has 15 residues. As DNA, the CDR3 is TGTGCCAGCAGTTTTTCAAGGAGCTCCTACAATGAGCAGTTCTTC. It translates to CASSFSRSSYNEQFF.